In its sample, the clone carrying this T cell receptor (beta chain) was seen a few times. What it recognizes is unknown. This sample was included in a study of T cells in Graves' hyperthyroidism and ophthalmopathy. Study background: Initial diagnosis, before any treatment, was when peripheral blood was collected.

Patients aged 18 to 65 had newly diagnosed hyperthyroidism lasting under 2 months. It was 10 ml of fresh peripheral blood that supplied the PBMCs. Amplified TCR beta CDR3 regions derived from RNA transcripts. HTBI primers were employed in a first-round RT-PCR of the TCR CDR3. TCRdb re-called the multiplex PCR reads through MiXCR, storing one row per CDR3 protein. This sample has 300,000 to 450,000 distinct CDR3 sequences, with around 14% found just once. The length of the CDR3 is 12 residues. Germline V gene sequence: CDR1 GTSNPN, CDR2 SVGIG (reference sequence). The V and J ends lost 0 bases and 6 bases respectively, with 9 bases between them. Whole-study findings and limits: In simple terms, a model built on 13 V-J features told ophthalmopathy apart from stable hyperthyroidism.

Sequenced material: blood. The rearrangement uses TRBV30 and TRBJ2-7; D call uncertain. The source is a woman between 18 and 29 years old with Graves' hyperthyroidism that later progressed to Graves' ophthalmopathy. The CDR3 sequence is CAWSVATGEQYF. Written as DNA, the CDR3 is TGTGCCTGGAGTGTAGCAACGGGCGAGCAGTACTTC.